The 5 T cell receptor beta chains in this list originate from one sample, sequenced in a study of T cell responses to AZD1222 COVID-19 vaccine. Assay used: immunoSEQ multiplex PCR; TCRdb lists only in-frame clones, some missing. The sample lists 30,000 to 35,000 clones; 85% to 90% were seen once. Sequencing used peripheral blood, obtained 28 days after the second AZD1222 dose. These receptors were obtained from an adult who received the AZD1222 COVID-19 vaccine.

The rearrangement uses TRBV19 and TRBJ1-5; no clear D gene. The CDR3 has 13 amino acids. Between the trimmed V and J ends, which lost 5 bases and 8 bases, there was a span of 13 bases. Looked up from germline, CDR1 is LNHDA and CDR2 is SQIVND (reference sequence). Written as DNA, the CDR3 is TGTGCCAGTAGTTCCCTCACTGAGGAGCCCCAGCATTTT. Its translation: CASSSLTEEPQHF.

This chain uses TRBV6-1 with TRBJ1-1, with D unresolved. The CDR3 runs 15 residues. CDR1 MNHNS and CDR2 SASEGT come from the germline V gene. V shed 1 base and J shed 1 base, with 10 bases lying between them. In DNA, the CDR3 is TGTGCCAGCAGTGAAGTAAACTACCCGAACACTGAAGCTTTCTTT. Its translation: CASSEVNYPNTEAFF.

This clone appeared a single time. The rearrangement links TRBV5-1 to TRBJ2-5, with 10 bases matching TRBD2. V lost 5 bases, J lost 1 base, and 5 bases stayed unmatched. The CDR3 is made up of 15 amino acids. CDR1 and CDR2 (germline): SGHRS, YFSETQ. This CDR3 is CASSKLAGSQETQYF. The CDR3 coding sequence is TGCGCCAGCAGTAAACTAGCGGGGAGCCAAGAGACCCAGTACTTC.

This clone has just a few counts. The rearrangement joins TRBV19 to TRBJ1-2, with 7 bases aligning to TRBD1. The J segment lost 5 bases and the V segment lost 8 bases, leaving 5 bases of the junction unmatched. The CDR3 has 12 amino acids. Germline V gene data show CDR1 as LNHDA and CDR2 as SQIVND (reference sequence). The CDR3 DNA reads as TGTGCCAGTTCTCAGGGGGAATATGGCTACACCTTC. This sequence encodes CASSQGEYGYTF.

The CDR3 here is CASSKRRGTSGRSFYGEQFF. CDR3 nucleotide sequence: TGTGCCAGCAGCAAAAGGAGGGGGACTAGCGGGAGAAGCTTCTACGGTGAGCAGTTCTTC. J is TRBJ2-1 and V is TRBV21-1; the tabulated D call, TRBD2, remains unverified against the DNA. TRBV21-1 has pseudogene status. This CDR3 comprises 20 residues.